The T cell receptor beta chain described here comes from a study of cytomegalovirus exposure and HLA in healthy donors. General study results and limits: In a later analysis, HLA-associated beta chains showed higher expansion and lower generation probabilities than comparable chains.

Trimming left V 3 bases short and J 5 bases short, with 15 bases between. CDR1 is MRHNA, CDR2 SNTAGT, per germline. This CDR3 has 15 residues. Concerning this clone: Its specificity is not known.

In the PCR, 60 Vbeta and 13 Jbeta primers were used. The data were produced by immunoSEQ multiplex PCR, yet TCRdb's version contains in-frame clones alone and is incomplete. The repertoire holds 200,000 to 300,000 clones, with roughly 78% as singletons. Sample: PBMCs. The clonotype originates from a boy younger than 18 in good health and CMV-seronegative. The gene calls are TRBV6-4 and TRBJ2-3; possible D gene TRBD2, 5 bases. CDR3 bases: TGTGCCAGCAGTGAGACTAACGAATTGGGAGATACGCAGTATTTT. Encoded protein: CASSETNELGDTQYF.